This TCR beta chain originates from a study of T cell changes during pregnancy in multiple sclerosis. Profiling relied on immunoSEQ multiplex PCR, and the TCRdb table lists in-frame clones only, not all of them. The profile shows roughly 89,000 clones, 94% of them singletons. Germline CDR1 MDHEN, CDR2 SYDVKM. This CDR3 comprises 12 residues. The V gene end was trimmed by 8 bases and the J gene end by 13 bases; junction bases not matched to a gene: 9. The sequencing here drew on peripheral blood, taken after pregnancy. V gene TRBV28 combines with J gene TRBJ1-2; 11 nucleotides align to TRBD1. The clonotype comes from a female donor in good health, enrolled as a control in a pregnancy study. The CDR3 protein is CASGGQGASPTF. For the CDR3, the DNA is TGTGCCAGCGGAGGACAGGGGGCGAGTCCCACCTTC.